This entry concerns a single TCR beta chain. Its specificity is unknown. The CDR3 sequence is 13 residues long. V lost 2 bases to trimming and J lost 9 bases; unmatched junction nucleotides: 4. Per germline, CDR1 KGHSH and CDR2 LQKENI. TCRdb's table, derived via immunoSEQ multiplex PCR, lists solely in-frame clones and lacks some. The sample includes about 62,000 clones, more than 70% of them seen just once. This entry comes from a study of radiotherapy plus CTLA-4 blockade in lung cancer. Notes on the study in general: In blood, after radiotherapy plus ipilimumab, tumor-derived TCR clones expanded. The authors reported that early blood T cell clone dynamics, with interferon-beta, best predicted response.

It was focal radiation plus CTLA-4 blockade with ipilimumab that patients with chemo-refractory metastatic non-small-cell lung cancer received. The clonotype comes from a human donor with non-small cell lung cancer who had a complete response to radiotherapy plus ipilimumab. The rearrangement links TRBV18 to TRBJ2-1; 7 bases line up with TRBD2. Material: peripheral blood, obtained from a patient treated with radiotherapy plus ipilimumab. The CDR3 spells CASSPKGTIEQFF. The CDR3 nucleotides are TGTGCCAGCTCACCAAAAGGGACTATTGAGCAGTTCTTC. Drawing the rest from reference TRBV18 and TRBJ2-1, the complete variable domain is NAGVMQNPRHLVRRRGQEARLRCSPMKGHSHVYWYRQLPEEGLKFMVYLQKENIIDESGMPKERFSAEFPKEGPSILRIQQVVRGDSAAYFCASSPKGTIEQFFGPGTRLTVL.